This T cell receptor beta chain came from a study of response to subunit inactivated influenza vaccine. This clonotype showed up just a few times. TCRdb processed the RT-PCR reads anew with MiXCR; each CDR3 protein has one entry. Here the sample spans roughly 190,000 distinct CDR3 sequences, approximately 12% being singletons. These records were also assigned to another study, of T cells expressing NK-cell markers. As that study records: Making the TCR beta cDNA relied on 5'RACE template switching with UMIs. Among the experiments, several used an anti-gamma-delta TCR antibody to restrict sorting to alpha-beta TCR T cells. Whether expanded NKG2C-expressing T cell clones recognize HCMV is unknown.

Sample: CD8+ T cells sorted from PBMCs, taken 12 days after vaccination. The sequence derives from a man aged 45-65 years who received an inactivated influenza vaccine.

Written as DNA, the CDR3 is TGTGCCAGCAGTTTATTGGGTCCTAACTCTGGGGCCAACGTCCTGACTTTC. Protein product: CASSLLGPNSGANVLTF. The chain couples TRBV28 to TRBJ2-6; no reliable D call. V lost 1 base and J lost 0, with 10 bases in between. The CDR3 runs to 17 residues. CDR1 and CDR2 (germline): MDHEN, SYDVKM.